Shown below are 21 T cell receptor beta chains from a single sample sequenced in a study of T cell changes during pregnancy in multiple sclerosis. Data came from immunoSEQ multiplex PCR; TCRdb stores just in-frame clones and leaves some out. The data hold roughly 57,000 clones, with about 88% observed a single time. This material consisted of CD8+ T cells from peripheral blood mononuclear cells, taken before pregnancy. These receptors were collected from a female donor with multiple sclerosis, enrolled in a pregnancy study.

The chain employs TRBV6-4 and TRBJ2-1; tentative D call: TRBD1 (5 bases). Trimming shortened V by 2 bases and J by 9 bases, and 14 bases separated the two germline ends. In germline, CDR1 is MRHNA, CDR2 SNTAGT. The length of the CDR3 is 14 residues. CDR3 amino acids: CASSDGAGPSEQFF. In DNA, the CDR3 is TGTGCCAGCAGTGACGGGGCAGGCCCGAGTGAGCAGTTCTTC.

The CDR3 nucleotides are TGTGCCACGAATGGGGGACAGGGTCTTAGCGAGCAGTACTTC. It specifies CATNGGQGLSEQYF. The chain links TRBV19 to TRBJ2-7; 9 positions match TRBD1. The germline gives CDR1 LNHDA, CDR2 SQIVND (reference sequence). This CDR3 region has 14 residues. V trimming: 10 bases; J trimming: 6 bases; junction bases outside the gene matches: 13.

J is TRBJ1-1 and V is TRBV7-9; TRBD1 might be the D (6 bases). Deletions cut 5 bases from V and 4 bases from J, with 20 bases between. Looked up from germline, CDR1 is SEHNR and CDR2 is FQNEAQ (reference sequence). This CDR3 is built from 16 residues. The CDR3 reads CASSIVPVGGPTEAFF. In DNA form, the CDR3 reads TGTGCCAGCAGCATCGTACCTGTGGGGGGGCCCACTGAAGCTTTCTTT.

The chain combines TRBV9 with TRBJ2-7; TRBD1 might be the D (6 bases). Germline-derived CDR1 and CDR2 are SGDLS and YYNGEE. The CDR3 consists of 15 residues. V lost 4 bases and J 2 bases, leaving 16 bases between the germline ends. Here the CDR3 DNA reads TGTGCCAGCAGCTCCCCGGACAGAACCGCCTACGAGCAGTACTTC. It translates to CASSSPDRTAYEQYF.

This rearrangement joins TRBV29-1 to TRBJ1-2; 10 nucleotides line up with TRBD1. The CDR3 runs to 11 residues. The trim removed 7 bases at V and 8 bases at J, leaving 4 bases unmatched. CDR1 is SQVTM, CDR2 ANQGSEA, per germline. The CDR3 sequence: CSAGTGEGYTF. The CDR3 region has the DNA TGCAGCGCGGGGACAGGGGAAGGCTACACCTTC. The full variable domain, in which reference TRBV29-1 and TRBJ1-2 provide the parts outside the CDR3, is SAVISQKPSRDICQRGTSLTIQCQVDSQVTMMFWYRQQPGQSLTLIATANQGSEATYESGFVIDKFPISRPNLTFSTLTVSNMSPEDSSIYLCSAGTGEGYTFGSGTRLTVV.

The rearrangement uses TRBV9 and TRBJ2-1, with TRBD2 matching over 8 bases. The CDR3 length is 15 residues. The V gene end was trimmed by 6 bases and the J gene end by 6 bases; junction bases not matched to a gene: 11. Germline assignment: CDR1 SGDLS and CDR2 YYNGEE. In nucleotides, the CDR3 is TGTGCCAGCACCGGAGGGCAGCGGGGGTCCAATGAGCAGTTCTTC. This sequence encodes CASTGGQRGSNEQFF.

The CDR3 region is CASSLFQGQDKNIQYF. In DNA, the CDR3 is TGTGCCAGCAGCTTGTTCCAGGGACAGGACAAAAACATTCAGTACTTC. V gene TRBV5-5 combines with J gene TRBJ2-4; TRBD1 agrees at 8 bases. The J segment lost 3 bases and the V segment lost 1 base, leaving 6 bases of the junction unmatched. This CDR3 spans 16 amino acids. Germline V CDR1 and CDR2: SGHKS, YYEKEE (reference sequence).

The CDR3 region has the DNA TGTGCCTGGAGCACTAGCGGGGGGGAAGAGACCCAGTACTTC. This gives the protein CAWSTSGGEETQYF. The V and J genes are TRBV30 and TRBJ2-5; 13 bases align to TRBD2. The germline V gene encodes CDR1 GTSNPN and CDR2 SVGIG (reference sequence). The junction had 1 base not matched to a gene; V was cut back by 3 bases and J by 3 bases. The length of the CDR3 is 14 residues. Looking up the rest from reference TRBV30 and TRBJ2-5 gives the full variable domain: SQTIHQWPATLVQPVGSPLSLECTVEGTSNPNLYWYRQAAGRGLQLLFYSVGIGQISSEVPQNLSASRPQDRQFILSSKKLLLSDSGFYLCAWSTSGGEETQYFGPGTRLLVL.

The chain has TRBV5-6 and TRBJ2-7; no clear D. CDR1 SGHDT and CDR2 YYEEEE come from the germline V gene. V was clipped by 1 base and J by 0 bases, with 11 bases between them. The CDR3 covers 15 residues. CDR3 DNA: TGTGCCAGCAGCTTGCTGCTAGGCGGCTCCTACGAGCAGTACTTC. It translates to CASSLLLGGSYEQYF.

The chain employs TRBV7-3 and TRBJ1-2, with a tentative D call TRBD1 (5 bases). Germline V gene lookup returns CDR1 SGHTA and CDR2 FQGTGA. CDR3 length equals 15 residues. The germline V and J ends were trimmed by 1 base and 5 bases, with 14 bases remaining between them. CDR3 nucleotides: TGTGCCAGCAGCTTAATACGGAGGGGCACATATGGCTACACCTTC. It yields the protein CASSLIRRGTYGYTF.

This chain connects TRBV2 to TRBJ1-1; the match to TRBD1 covers 8 bases. The V segment lost 7 bases and the J segment 1 base; nucleotides outside the gene matches: 11. CDR1 and CDR2 (germline): SNHLY, FYNNEI. The CDR3 covers 16 residues. The CDR3 loop is CASIPDETGANTEAFF. In DNA, the CDR3 is TGTGCCAGCATCCCCGATGAGACAGGGGCGAACACTGAAGCTTTCTTT.

V and J are TRBV10-3 and TRBJ2-5, with D perhaps TRBD1 (5 bases). Germline V gene sequence: CDR1 ENHRY, CDR2 SYGVKD. The CDR3 loop spans 11 amino acids. Trimming removed 4 bases at V and 5 bases at J, with 5 bases between. CDR3 nucleotide sequence: TGTGCCATCAGTGCAGGGGAGACCCAGTACTTC. Translation: CAISAGETQYF.

The chain couples TRBV4-2 to TRBJ1-2; 8 bases line up with TRBD1. Germline V gene lookup returns CDR1 LGHNA and CDR2 YNFKEQ. This CDR3 contains 17 residues. Losses at the gene ends were 2 bases for V and 6 bases for J; bases not matched to a gene: 14. CDR3 in amino acids: CASSQPGTGGREDGYTF. The CDR3 coding sequence is TGTGCCAGCAGCCAACCCGGGACAGGCGGGAGGGAGGATGGCTACACCTTC.

The V call is TRBV12-2, the J call TRBJ2-2; TRBD2, the table's D call, lacks a check against the DNA. TRBV12-2 counts as a pseudogene. The CDR3 extends over 20 amino acids. This CDR3 reads CASRLADSGGISPNTGELFF. In nucleotides, the CDR3 is TGTGCAAGTCGCTTAGCGGATAGCGGGGGGATCAGCCCGAACACCGGGGAGCTGTTTTTT.

The J gene is TRBJ2-3, the V gene TRBV9, with 10 positions matching TRBD2. CDR3 length: 17 residues. Germline V CDR1 and CDR2: SGDLS, YYNGEE. J lost 3 bases, V lost 2 bases, and 9 bases had no gene match. The CDR3 DNA reads TGTGCCAGCAGCGTCCTGGGACTAGCGAGTCCGACAGATACGCAGTATTTT. It encodes CASSVLGLASPTDTQYF.

The V call is TRBV6-5, the J call TRBJ1-1; no clear D gene. This CDR3 is built from 13 residues. Trimming stripped 2 bases from V and 6 bases from J, with 10 bases between. Germline CDR1 is MNHEY and CDR2 is SVGAGI. In DNA, the CDR3 is TGTGCCAGCAGTTACCGGGAGGGCCCTGAAGCTTTCTTT. It translates to CASSYREGPEAFF.

V and J are TRBV6-5 and TRBJ1-2, with TRBD1 identical over 11 bases. CDR1 MNHEY and CDR2 SVGAGI come from the germline V gene. J gave up 4 bases and V 10 bases, and 11 bases lay outside the gene matches. This CDR3 has 15 residues. The CDR3 sequence is CATLFPGTGGYGYTF. CDR3 bases: TGTGCCACCCTCTTCCCCGGGACAGGGGGCTATGGCTACACCTTC.

This clone appeared once. V usage is TRBV27 and J usage is TRBJ1-4; 10 bases match TRBD1. V was pared by 4 bases and J by 8 bases, with 4 bases of the junction left unmatched. The CDR3 spans 14 residues. Germline V lookup: CDR1 MNHEY, CDR2 SMNVEV (reference sequence). The CDR3 reads CASSYGTGVEKLFF. The CDR3 DNA reads TGTGCCAGCAGTTACGGGACAGGGGTCGAAAAACTGTTTTTT.

The rearrangement joins TRBV29-1 to TRBJ2-5, with 14 positions matching TRBD2. Germline V gene sequence: CDR1 SQVTM, CDR2 ANQGSEA. The CDR3 extends over 16 amino acids. Germline trimming cut 0 bases from V and 11 bases from J; bases unmatched to any gene: 11. The CDR3 DNA follows: TGCAGCGTTGAAGACCCGACTAGCGGGGGGGCGGGAGAGCAGTACTTC. It encodes CSVEDPTSGGAGEQYF.

The table lists this clone with a few counts. The chain recombines TRBV4-3 with TRBJ1-3; D remains unclear. This CDR3 spans 15 amino acids. Germline CDR1 and CDR2: LGHNA and YSLEER. Trimming removed 0 bases from V and 4 bases from J, with 10 bases in between. CDR3 nucleotides: TGCGCCAGCAGCCAAGAAGCGTGGTCCGGAAACACCATATATTTT. Amino acids: CASSQEAWSGNTIYF.

This sequence joins TRBV27 and TRBJ2-7, with 9 bases that match TRBD2. The length of the CDR3 is 14 residues. With 3 bases clipped from V and 4 bases from J, the junction kept 4 bases outside the gene matches. CDR1 and CDR2 from the germline V gene are MNHEY and SMNVEV (reference sequence). CDR3 in amino acids: CASSLGLAAYEQYF. Here the CDR3 DNA reads TGTGCCAGCAGTTTGGGACTAGCCGCGTACGAGCAGTACTTC.